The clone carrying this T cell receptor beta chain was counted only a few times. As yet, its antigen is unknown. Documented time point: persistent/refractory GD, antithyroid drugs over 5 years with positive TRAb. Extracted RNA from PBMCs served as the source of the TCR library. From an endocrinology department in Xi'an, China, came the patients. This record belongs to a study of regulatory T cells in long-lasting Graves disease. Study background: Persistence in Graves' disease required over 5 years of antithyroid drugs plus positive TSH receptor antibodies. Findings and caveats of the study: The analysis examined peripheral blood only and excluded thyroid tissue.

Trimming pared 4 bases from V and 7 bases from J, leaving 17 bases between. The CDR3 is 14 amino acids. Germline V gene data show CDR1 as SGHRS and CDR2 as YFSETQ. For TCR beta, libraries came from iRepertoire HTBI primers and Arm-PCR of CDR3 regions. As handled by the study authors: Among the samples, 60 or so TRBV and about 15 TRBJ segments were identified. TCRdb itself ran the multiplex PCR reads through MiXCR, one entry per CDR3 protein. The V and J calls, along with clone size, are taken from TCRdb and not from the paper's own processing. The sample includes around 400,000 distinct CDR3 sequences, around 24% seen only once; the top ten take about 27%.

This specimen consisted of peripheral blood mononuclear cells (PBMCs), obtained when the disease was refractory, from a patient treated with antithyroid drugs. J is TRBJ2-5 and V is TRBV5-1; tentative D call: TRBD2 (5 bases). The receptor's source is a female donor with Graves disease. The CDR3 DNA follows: TGCGCCAGCAGCCTATATCCGGAGGAGGCGACCCAGTACTTC. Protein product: CASSLYPEEATQYF.